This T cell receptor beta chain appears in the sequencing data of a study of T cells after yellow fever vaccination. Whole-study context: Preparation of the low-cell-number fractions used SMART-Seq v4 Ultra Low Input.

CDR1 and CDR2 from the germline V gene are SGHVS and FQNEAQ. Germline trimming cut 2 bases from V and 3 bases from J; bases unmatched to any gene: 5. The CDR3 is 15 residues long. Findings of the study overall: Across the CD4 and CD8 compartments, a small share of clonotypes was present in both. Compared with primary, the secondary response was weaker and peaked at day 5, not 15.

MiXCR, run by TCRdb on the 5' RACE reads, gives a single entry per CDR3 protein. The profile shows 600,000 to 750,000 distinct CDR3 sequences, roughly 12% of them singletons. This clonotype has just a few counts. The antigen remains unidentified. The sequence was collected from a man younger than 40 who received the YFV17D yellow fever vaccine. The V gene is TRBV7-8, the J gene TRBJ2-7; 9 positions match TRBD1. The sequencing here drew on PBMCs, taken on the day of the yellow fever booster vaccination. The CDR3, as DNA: TGTGCCAGCAGCTTAAGGACAGGGGATAACTACGAGCAGTACTTC. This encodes CASSLRTGDNYEQYF.